Listed below are T cell receptor beta chains from one sample, sequenced in a study of cytomegalovirus exposure and HLA in healthy donors. Profiling relied on immunoSEQ multiplex PCR, and the TCRdb table lists in-frame clones only, not all of them. The top ten clones hold 5.5% to 7% of a sample with 200,000 or so clones, approximately 82% of them seen once. Sequencing was carried out using PBMCs. These receptors originate from a woman younger than 35 in good health and CMV-seronegative. CDR3s include the opening cysteine and the closing phenylalanine or tryptophan. The order of the fields is D gene, J gene, V gene, clone size, CDR3 DNA, CDR3 protein. D genes are given only for firm matches. Only part of the rows carry a size: once, few, many, or a class if the clone is expanded.

>.|TRBJ1-5|TRBV6-6|.
TGTGCCACAAGGGGTAATCAGCCCCAGCATTTT
CATRGNQPQHF
>.|TRBJ2-5|TRBV5-1|few
TGCGCCAGCAGCTTAAGATCCCTGCAAGAGACCCAGTACTTC
CASSLRSLQETQYF
>.|TRBJ2-3|TRBV27|once
TGTGCCAGCAGTTTATTACTACCTCCACAAGATACGCAGTATTTT
CASSLLLPPQDTQYF
>TRBD1|TRBJ1-2|TRBV27|.
TGTGCCAGCGCCCTTGGACAGGGGGCAGGTGGCTACACCTTC
CASALGQGAGGYTF
>TRBD1|TRBJ1-2|TRBV19|once
TGTGCCAGTACCCAGGGGGAGGGAAGCTACACCTTC
CASTQGEGSYTF
>TRBD2|TRBJ2-2|TRBV19|.
TGTGCCAGTAGTAGCGCGGGGGGCCTGGGCGGGGAGCTGTTTTTT
CASSSAGGLGGELFF
>TRBD1|TRBJ2-7|TRBV5-8|.
TGTGCCAGCAGCGGACAGGGGGCTACCTACGAGCAGTACTTC
CASSGQGATYEQYF
>.|TRBJ1-4|TRBV25-1|.
TGTGCCAGCACTCCGGACAGTGGGTTGGAAAAACTGTTTTTT
CASTPDSGLEKLFF
>TRBD1|TRBJ1-6|TRBV19|.
TGTGCCAGTAGTATACGACAGGGCCAATATTCACCCCTCCACTTT
CASSIRQGQYSPLHF
>TRBD1|TRBJ1-2|TRBV5-4|.
TGTGCCAGCAGTTTTGACAGGGCGGATGGCTACACCTTC
CASSFDRADGYTF
>.|TRBJ2-7|TRBV5-1|.
TGCGCCAGCAGCTTGGATACCTACGAGCAGTACTTC
CASSLDTYEQYF
>TRBD2|TRBJ2-1|TRBV6-1|.
TGTGCCAGCAGTCCTCGGACTAGCGGGATTGTTGAGCAGTTCTTC
CASSPRTSGIVEQFF
>TRBD1|TRBJ1-5|TRBV2|.
TGTGCCAGCAGTGAAGCCATTGGCGGGACAGGGGTACGGGGTAATCAGCCCCAGCATTTT
CASSEAIGGTGVRGNQPQHF
>.|TRBJ1-5|TRBV5-4|.
TGTGCCAGCAGCTTGGCAGGGTTGGGAAATCAGCCCCAGCATTTT
CASSLAGLGNQPQHF
>.|TRBJ2-7|TRBV4-1|.
TGCGCCAGCAGCCGCAGTTCCGGGACGGAAGCCTACGAGCAGTACTTC
CASSRSSGTEAYEQYF
>TRBD1|TRBJ1-4|TRBV29-1|.
TGCAGCGTTGCGTACAGGGGGGAAAAACTGTTTTTT
CSVAYRGEKLFF
>.|TRBJ1-1|TRBV20-1|once
TGCAGTGCTTATTTGAACACTGAAGCTTTCTTT
CSAYLNTEAFF
>.|TRBJ1-5|TRBV27|.
TGTGCCAGCAGGACCCTAGGGGGGAGCAATCAGCCCCAGCATTTT
CASRTLGGSNQPQHF
>.|TRBJ2-5|TRBV7-2|.
TGTGCCAGCAGCACTTCCCCCTTGGAGACCCAGTACTTC
CASSTSPLETQYF
>TRBD1|TRBJ1-2|TRBV4-1|once
TGCGCCAGCAGCCATCTCACGACAGGGATCGGCTTC
CASSHLTTGIGF
>TRBD1|TRBJ2-7|TRBV2|.
TGTGCCAGCAGTGATCCACAGGGGACCTCCTACGAGCAGTACTTC
CASSDPQGTSYEQYF
>TRBD2|TRBJ2-7|TRBV9|.
TGTGCCAGCAGCGTAACAGGGACTAGCGGGGCGGAGCAGTACTTC
CASSVTGTSGAEQYF
>.|TRBJ1-1|TRBV29-1|.
TGCAGCGTTGTCATAGGGGACGCTCTGGGGGCTGAAGCTTTCTTT
CSVVIGDALGAEAFF
>.|TRBJ1-2|TRBV7-9|once
TGTGCCAGCAGCTCCCAGAACACGAGGGATGGCTACACCTTC
CASSSQNTRDGYTF
>.|TRBJ1-2|TRBV28|.
TGTGCCAGCAGTTTAAATTCGCTGGCAGGGGATGGCTACACCTTC
CASSLNSLAGDGYTF
>.|TRBJ1-1|TRBV9|.
TGTGCCAGCAGCGGGGGGACCGACAGAAAGGACACTGAAGCTTTCTTT
CASSGGTDRKDTEAFF
>.|TRBJ1-2|TRBV2|.
TGTGCCAGCAGTATAGATTCCGGCGCCAGCTACACCTTC
CASSIDSGASYTF
>.|TRBJ1-5|TRBV5-1|.
TGCGCCAGCAGCTTGATGGGGGGTCAACAGCCCCAGCATTTT
CASSLMGGQQPQHF
>.|TRBJ1-1|TRBV5-6|.
TGTGCCAGCAAACAGGGTTTGAACACTGAAGCTTTCTTT
CASKQGLNTEAFF
>.|TRBJ2-7|TRBV11-2|.
TGTGCCAGCAGCTTTCTCGGACCTTACGAGCAGTACTTC
CASSFLGPYEQYF
>.|TRBJ1-2|TRBV7-5|once
TGTGTCAGAAGCTTGGCGACATTTAACTATGGCTACACCTTC
CVRSLATFNYGYTF
>.|TRBJ2-1|TRBV5-6|.
TGTGCCAGCAGCTTTCAGGGGATTAGCTACAATGAGCAGTTCTTC
CASSFQGISYNEQFF
>TRBD1|TRBJ2-1|TRBV6-5|.
TGTGCCAGCGCGCGGACAGGGCCAAGGAATGAGCAGTTCTTC
CASARTGPRNEQFF
>.|TRBJ1-1|TRBV5-1|.
TGCGCCAGCAGCGTGGGAGGTAGGGACACTGAAGCTTTCTTT
CASSVGGRDTEAFF
>.|TRBJ1-2|TRBV4-2|.
TGTGCCAGCAGCCAAGATACGGAGATCACTGGCTACACCTTC
CASSQDTEITGYTF
>TRBD1|TRBJ1-1|TRBV27|.
TGTGCCAGCAGTTGGACAGGGAGAAACACTGAAGCTTTCTTT
CASSWTGRNTEAFF
>.|TRBJ1-2|TRBV2|.
TGTGCCAGCATAACAGGGTGGGGGGACTATGGCTACACCTTC
CASITGWGDYGYTF
>.|TRBJ1-2|TRBV28|.
TGTGCCAGCAGTTTAGTTTATAAGGGCGGCTACACCTTC
CASSLVYKGGYTF
>.|TRBJ1-1|TRBV27|.
TGTGCCAGCAGTTACTCCCGAGCTGAAGCTTTCTTT
CASSYSRAEAFF
>.|TRBJ2-3|TRBV28|.
TGTGCCAGCAGTTCCCAACCAGATACGCAGTATTTT
CASSSQPDTQYF
>TRBD1|TRBJ1-6|TRBV5-1|.
TGCGCCAGCAGCGCCCAGGGGGTTTCACCCCTCCACTTT
CASSAQGVSPLHF